This T cell receptor (beta chain) comes out of a study of blood T cell repertoires in COVID-19. Study-level background: PBMCs, B-cell-depleted T cells, or T cells were the source of the cDNA or gDNA that made up the material.

This table comes from immunoSEQ multiplex PCR, and its TCRdb copy is limited to in-frame clones, with some not included. In the table there are about 120,000 clones, 82% of which are singletons. V dropped 5 bases and J dropped 0; count of bases not matched to a gene: 5. CDR1 is SGHKS and CDR2 is YYEKEE in the germline V gene (reference sequence). The length of the CDR3 is 14 residues. The sequence was collected from a man between 65 and 79 years old with active or convalescent COVID-19. The sequenced material came from peripheral blood. The chain uses TRBV5-5 and TRBJ2-7, with TRBD1 matching 7 bases. CDR3 DNA sequence: TGTGCCAGCAGGTCCCCAGGGGGCTCCTACGAGCAGTACTTC. The encoded protein is CASRSPGGSYEQYF.